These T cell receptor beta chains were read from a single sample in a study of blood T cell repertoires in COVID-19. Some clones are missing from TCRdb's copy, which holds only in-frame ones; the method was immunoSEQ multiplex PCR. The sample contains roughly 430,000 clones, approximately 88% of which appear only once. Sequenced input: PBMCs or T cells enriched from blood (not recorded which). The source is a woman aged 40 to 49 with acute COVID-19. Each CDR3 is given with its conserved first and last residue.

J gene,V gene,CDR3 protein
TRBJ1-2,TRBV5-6,CASSLGGGANYGYTF
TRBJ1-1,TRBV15,CATSRDRGTEAFF
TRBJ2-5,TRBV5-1,CASSLGDSGGQETQYF
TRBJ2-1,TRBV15,CATSSQDRGSYNEQFF
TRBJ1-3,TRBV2,CASRDRAGGNTIYF
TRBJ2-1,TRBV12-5,CASGPSGGAYNEQFF
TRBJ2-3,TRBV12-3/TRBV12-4,CASSFNTQYF
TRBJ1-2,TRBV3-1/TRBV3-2,CASSQDLGPQIDGYTF
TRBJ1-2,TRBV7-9,CASSYGGDGYTF
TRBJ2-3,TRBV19,CASSKTMDRGLTDTQYF
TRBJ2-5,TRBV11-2,CASSPRGLAGGETQYF
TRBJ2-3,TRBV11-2,CASSLDGGSTDTQYF
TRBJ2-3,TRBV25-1,CASSATSGGFFGTDTQYF
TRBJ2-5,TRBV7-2,CASSLAQYQETQYF
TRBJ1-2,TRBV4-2,CASSQTGSYGYTF
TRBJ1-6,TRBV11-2,CASSPLLSVSAPLHF
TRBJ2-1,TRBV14,CASSQDLGSYNEQFF
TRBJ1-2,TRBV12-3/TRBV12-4,CASSPRQGRGYTF
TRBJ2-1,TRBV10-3,CAISPTSGGNYNEQFF
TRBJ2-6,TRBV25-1,CASSEPGQGAPGANVLTF
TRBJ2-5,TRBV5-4,CASSPPGQGEETQYF
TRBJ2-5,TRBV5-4,CASSRGRSGGPLETQYF
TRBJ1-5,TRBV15,CATSRGDKAPSNQPQHF
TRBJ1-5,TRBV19,CASQGGNQPQHF
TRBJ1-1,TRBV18,CASSPLLGGSEAFF
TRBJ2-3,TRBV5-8,CASSLGTASTDTQYF
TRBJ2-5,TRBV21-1,CASMLDSYQETQYF
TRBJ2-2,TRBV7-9,CASSLVSVAGGTPPGELFF
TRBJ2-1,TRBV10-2,CASTAGLSYNEQFF
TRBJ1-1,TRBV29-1,CSVEQGLFTEAFF
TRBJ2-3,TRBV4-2,CASSQDLTSAQYF
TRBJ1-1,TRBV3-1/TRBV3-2,CASSLQGADAEAFF
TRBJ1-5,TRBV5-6,CASSLSPNQPQHF
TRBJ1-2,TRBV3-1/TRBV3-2,CASSPPPYLPQGYGYTF
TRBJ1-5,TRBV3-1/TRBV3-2,CASSQGPGSGPQHF
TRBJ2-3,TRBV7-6,CASSLGTRSTDTQYF
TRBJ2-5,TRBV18,CASSETGVETQYF
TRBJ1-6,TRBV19,CASSQMGQGNSPLHF
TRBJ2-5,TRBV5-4,CASSPDRGRAETQYF
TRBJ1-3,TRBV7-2,CASSLQGSLGNTIYF
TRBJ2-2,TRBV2,CASSGDTRRGELFF
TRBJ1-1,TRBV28,CASRINLGGSYSTEAFF
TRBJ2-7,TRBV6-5,CASSYSSSYEQYF
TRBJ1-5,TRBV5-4,CASSSRVWGVWPQHF